Each of the 23 T cell receptor beta chains below was sequenced from the same sample in a study of regulatory T cells in long-lasting Graves disease. Building of the TCR beta libraries involved iRepertoire HTBI primers and Arm-PCR of CDR3 regions. TCRdb itself ran the multiplex PCR reads through MiXCR, one entry per CDR3 protein. The sample includes 620,000 or so distinct CDR3 sequences, about 16% of them seen just once. Time point reported: newly diagnosed GD, antithyroid drugs for less than 3 months. Researchers made the TCR library from RNA that was extracted from PBMCs. In addition, the sample was reused for a study of T cells in Graves' hyperthyroidism and ophthalmopathy.

The sequencing here drew on peripheral blood mononuclear cells (PBMCs), taken at new diagnosis, from a patient treated with antithyroid drugs. These receptors originate from a woman aged 25 to 39 with Graves disease.

In this sample, this clonotype turned up many times. The chain joins TRBV28 to TRBJ2-3; the D gene is possibly TRBD2 (6 bases). The CDR3 is made up of 18 amino acids. Germline CDR1 reads MDHEN; CDR2 reads SYDVKM. V was trimmed by 6 bases and J by 1 base, leaving 23 bases between them. CDR3 loop: CASRQPLGGGAGTDTQYF. CDR3 nucleotides: TGTGCCAGCAGACAACCCTTGGGGGGAGGTGCCGGCACAGATACGCAGTATTTT. The entire variable domain, with the rest obtained from reference TRBV28 and TRBJ2-3, is as follows: DVKVTQSSRYLVKRTGEKVFLECVQDMDHENMFWYRQDPGLGLRLIYFSYDVKMKEKGDIPEGYSVSREKKERFSLILESASTNQTSMYLCASRQPLGGGAGTDTQYFGPGTRLTVL.

To note about this clonotype: The junction departs from the called germline gene at one end, perhaps through a read error. The chain combines TRBV30 with TRBJ1-4; D unclear. CDR3 length equals 12 residues. Germline V gene sequence: CDR1 GTSNPN, CDR2 SVGIG (reference sequence). The CDR3 coding sequence is TGTGCCTGGCCTCACCCCACTCTCGGTCCAATTTTT. Its translation: CAWPHPTLGPIF.

The sample holds many counts of this clonotype. This chain uses TRBV12-3 or TRBV12-4 with TRBJ1-6; D remains ambiguous. With 7 bases removed from V and 10 bases from J, the gap between germline ends came to 11 bases. The CDR3 is 12 residues long. The CDR3 protein is CASTTGLSPLHF. The CDR3 DNA is TGTGCCAGCACCACGGGCCTCTCACCCCTCCACTTT.

This chain links TRBV15 with TRBJ2-1; possible D gene TRBD1, 5 bases. The CDR3 contains 13 residues. The germline V gene encodes CDR1 LNHNV and CDR2 YYDKDF (reference sequence). Trimming removed 6 bases at V and 4 bases at J, with 10 bases between. The chain's CDR3 is CATRTRQYNEQFF. The CDR3 DNA sequence: TGTGCCACCAGGACCAGACAGTACAATGAGCAGTTCTTC.

V is TRBV20-1 and J is TRBJ1-3; D gene ambiguous. Trimming took off 0 bases at V and 0 bases at J, with 9 bases between the two ends. The CDR3 spans 15 residues. CDR1 is DFQATT and CDR2 is SNEGSKA in the germline V gene (reference sequence). CDR3 DNA: TGCAGTGCTAGAGATATCAAAAACTCTGGAAACACCATATATTTT. It specifies CSARDIKNSGNTIYF.

The table lists this clonotype with many counts. This rearrangement joins TRBV27 to TRBJ2-3; 8 bases fit TRBD1. J lost 3 bases, V lost 1 base, and 3 bases had no gene match. Germline CDR1 reads MNHEY; CDR2 reads SMNVEV (reference sequence). The CDR3 contains 15 residues. This CDR3 reads CASSLWTGRTDTQYF. CDR3 DNA sequence: TGTGCCAGCAGTTTATGGACAGGGAGAACAGATACGCAGTATTTT.

This sequence joins TRBV29-1 and TRBJ1-1, with 9 bases matching TRBD1. The CDR3 sequence is 13 residues long. The germline V gene has CDR1 SQVTM and CDR2 ANQGSEA. Trimming took 6 bases from V and 6 from J; bases not matched to a gene: 8. CDR3 sequence reads: CSVERGQGAEAFF. As DNA, the CDR3 is TGCAGCGTCGAACGGGGACAGGGAGCTGAAGCTTTCTTT. The complete variable domain, with remaining parts taken from reference TRBV29-1 and TRBJ1-1, reads SAVISQKPSRDICQRGTSLTIQCQVDSQVTMMFWYRQQPGQSLTLIATANQGSEATYESGFVIDKFPISRPNLTFSTLTVSNMSPEDSSIYLCSVERGQGAEAFFGQGTRLTVV.

A note on this clonotype: This sequence is one base from a far larger clone and is likely a read error. This sequence joins TRBV28 and TRBJ1-5; TRBD1 might be the D (6 bases). The CDR3 totals 15 residues. Trimming shortened V by 6 bases and J by 3 bases, and 15 bases separated the two germline ends. Germline V gene data show CDR1 as MDHEN and CDR2 as SYDVKM. CDR3 DNA: TGTGCCAGCAGCCAAATGGGGGGCGCCAATCAGCCCCAGCATTTT. This encodes CASSQMGGANQPQHF.

The CDR3 nucleotides are TGCAGTGCTAGAGATTTCGTGACTCTTGGCGACGAGCAGTACTTC. This gives the protein CSARDFVTLGDEQYF. The chain couples TRBV20-1 to TRBJ2-7; the D is unclear. Trimming removed 0 bases from V and 5 bases from J, with 17 bases in between. The CDR3 is 15 amino acids. Germline V gene lookup returns CDR1 DFQATT and CDR2 SNEGSKA (reference sequence).

To note about this clonotype: A much larger clonotype is one base distant, so this may be a read error. The chain couples TRBV2 to TRBJ2-7; D not resolved. CDR3 length: 14 amino acids. The V gene lost 3 bases and the J gene lost 0 bases, with 9 bases spanning the gap. From germline, CDR1 is SNHLY and CDR2 FYNNEI. The CDR3 DNA reads as TGTGCCAGCAGTGATTCGGCGGACTCCTACGAGCAGTACTTC. This encodes CASSDSADSYEQYF.

Many counts were recorded for this clonotype. The chain links TRBV6-1 to TRBJ2-7, with TRBD2 as a possible D gene (6 bases). V lost 7 bases and J lost 4, with 14 bases in between. Germline CDR1 MNHNS, CDR2 SASEGT. This CDR3 region has 13 residues. CDR3 in DNA: TGTGCCAGCAATCGAGGGACTGGATACGAGCAGTACTTC. It encodes CASNRGTGYEQYF.

A few counts support this clonotype. This may arise from a read error, as a much more abundant clone is one base away. The chain carries TRBV28 and TRBJ1-2, with D uncertain. This CDR3 has 14 amino acids. V was trimmed by 2 bases and J by 10 bases, leaving 17 bases between them. CDR1 is MDHEN, CDR2 SYDVKM, per germline. CDR3 amino acids: CASSLPPPNQFYTF. CDR3 nucleotide sequence: TGTGCCAGCAGTTTACCCCCTCCAAATCAGTTCTACACCTTC.

This clonotype has ten or more counts. The genes are TRBV7-8 and TRBJ2-5; 9 bases are shared with TRBD1. V lost 5 bases and J lost 5; bases outside the gene matches: 12. CDR3 length equals 16 residues. CDR1 and CDR2 (germline): SGHVS, FQNEAQ. Here the CDR3 reads CASSRNTGGGGETQYF. CDR3 sequence (DNA): TGTGCCAGCAGCAGAAATACAGGGGGCGGGGGTGAGACCCAGTACTTC.

In its sample, this clonotype was seen many times. The chain recombines TRBV27 with TRBJ2-7; D is possibly TRBD1 (6 bases). V was shortened by 6 bases and J by 2 bases, with 17 bases between the two germline ends. This CDR3 comprises 15 residues. From germline, CDR1 is MNHEY and CDR2 SMNVEV (reference sequence). The CDR3 here is CASRTTPGQTYEQYF. The CDR3 DNA sequence: TGTGCCAGCAGAACTACCCCAGGACAGACCTACGAGCAGTACTTC.

The J gene is TRBJ2-7, the V gene TRBV4-1; 8 bases match TRBD1. V lost 4 bases, J lost 2 bases, and 10 bases stayed unmatched. CDR1 and CDR2 from the germline V gene are MGHRA and YSYEKL. This CDR3 spans 16 amino acids. CDR3 in amino acids: CASSPGVDRVAYEQYF. As DNA, the CDR3 is TGCGCCAGCAGCCCAGGCGTGGACAGGGTGGCCTACGAGCAGTACTTC.

This clonotype was picked up a small number of times. The chain recombines TRBV9 with TRBJ2-1, with TRBD2 matching over 7 bases. J gave up 8 bases and V 0 bases, and 8 bases lay outside the gene matches. The CDR3 is made up of 15 amino acids. In germline, CDR1 is SGDLS, CDR2 YYNGEE. Here the CDR3 DNA reads TGTGCCAGCAGCGTAGTTGCGGGAGTGGGGTATGAGCAGTTCTTC. This translates into CASSVVAGVGYEQFF.

This clonotype was seen a handful of times. The rearrangement links TRBV2 to TRBJ1-6; D ambiguous. Germline CDR1 is SNHLY and CDR2 is FYNNEI. Trimming pared 6 bases from V and 3 bases from J, leaving 12 bases between. This CDR3 is built from 15 residues. CDR3 amino acids: CASSLNGNYNSPLHF. As DNA, the CDR3 is TGTGCCAGCAGCCTAAACGGGAACTATAATTCACCCCTCCACTTT. Based on the CDR3 plus reference TRBV2 and TRBJ1-6, the full variable domain is EPEVTQTPSHQVTQMGQEVILRCVPISNHLYFYWYRQILGQKVEFLVSFYNNEISEKSEIFDDQFSVERPDGSNFTLKIRSTKLEDSAMYFCASSLNGNYNSPLHFGNGTRLTVT.

Regarding this clonotype: One end of the junction is discordant with germline, which a read error may explain. The genes are TRBV6-1 and TRBJ2-1; TRBD1 or TRBD2 may be the D gene (5 bases each). Looked up from germline, CDR1 is MNHNS and CDR2 is SASEGT. The CDR3 totals 15 residues. The CDR3 nucleotides read TGTGCCAGCTCTGAGGGGAAGGGTTCCTACGATGAGCAGTTCTTC. Translating gives CASSEGKGSYDEQFF.

This clonotype was recorded many times. The chain combines TRBV6-4 with TRBJ2-2; no reliable D call. The V end lost 2 bases, the J end lost 3 bases, and 4 bases lay between the germline ends. Germline lookup yields CDR1 MRHNA and CDR2 SNTAGT. CDR3 length equals 13 residues. The CDR3: CASSDIDTGELFF. CDR3 nucleotide sequence: TGTGCCAGCAGTGACATCGACACCGGGGAGCTGTTTTTT.

This clonotype was observed at least ten times. The rearrangement links TRBV7-9 to TRBJ2-1; 8 bases are shared with TRBD2. V was clipped by 6 bases and J by 12 bases; unmatched bases: 16. The CDR3 has 15 amino acids. Germline V gives CDR1 SEHNR, CDR2 FQNEAQ (reference sequence). The CDR3 spells CASSYSGRGAVVQFF. CDR3 coding DNA: TGTGCCAGCAGTTACAGCGGGAGAGGGGCGGTTGTGCAGTTCTTC.

The chain employs TRBV6-2 or TRBV6-3 and TRBJ2-2; 7 positions agree with TRBD2. Germline V CDR1 and CDR2: MNHEY, SVGEGT. The CDR3 sequence is 14 residues long. J was trimmed by 2 bases and V by 6 bases; bases with no gene match: 3. The CDR3 spells CASRKAGNTGELFF. The CDR3 DNA follows: TGTGCCAGCAGAAAAGCGGGAAACACCGGGGAGCTGTTTTTT.

The sample holds many counts of this clonotype. The chain recombines TRBV7-8 with TRBJ1-2, with a weak D call TRBD1 (5 bases). V lost 5 bases and J 4 bases, leaving 14 bases between the germline ends. Germline V gene data show CDR1 as SGHVS and CDR2 as FQNEAQ. The CDR3 sequence is 14 residues long. The chain's CDR3 is CASSRTGNSYGYTF. CDR3 sequence (DNA): TGTGCCAGCAGCAGAACAGGAAACAGCTATGGCTACACCTTC. The whole variable domain, filled in from reference TRBV7-8 and TRBJ1-2, reads GAGVSQSPRYKVAKRGQDVALRCDPISGHVSLFWYQQALGQGPEFLTYFQNEAQLDKSGLPSDRFFAERPEGSVSTLKIQRTQQEDSAVYLCASSRTGNSYGYTFGSGTRLTVV.

Ten or more counts support this clonotype. The chain couples TRBV6-1 to TRBJ2-7, with a weak D call TRBD1 (6 bases). The CDR3 extends over 14 amino acids. V was cut by 1 base and J by 0 bases, with 7 bases left in between. In germline, CDR1 is MNHNS, CDR2 SASEGT. The CDR3 DNA follows: TGTGCCAGCAGTGAAGGGGGGCGCTCCTACGAGCAGTACTTC. As protein: CASSEGGRSYEQYF.